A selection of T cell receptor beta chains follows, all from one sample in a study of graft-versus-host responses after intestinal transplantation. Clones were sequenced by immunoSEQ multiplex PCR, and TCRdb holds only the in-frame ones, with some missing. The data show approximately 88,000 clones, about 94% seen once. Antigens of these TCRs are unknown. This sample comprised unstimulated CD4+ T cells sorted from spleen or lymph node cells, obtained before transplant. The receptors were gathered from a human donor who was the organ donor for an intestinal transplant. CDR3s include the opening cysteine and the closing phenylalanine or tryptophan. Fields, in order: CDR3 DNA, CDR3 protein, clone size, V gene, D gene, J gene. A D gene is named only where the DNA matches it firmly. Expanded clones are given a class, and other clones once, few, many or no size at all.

TGTGCCAGCAGCTTAGGTTTCCAACGAATGTCGACTGAAGCTTTCTTT,CASSLGFQRMSTEAFF,.,TRBV7-9,.,TRBJ1-1
TGTGCCATCAGTGAATCGGGACGGGAGAACACTGAAGCTTTCTTT,CAISESGRENTEAFF,.,TRBV10-3,.,TRBJ1-1
TGTGCCAGCATCGACAGGGGGTTTACTGAAGCTTTCTTT,CASIDRGFTEAFF,.,TRBV2,TRBD1,TRBJ1-1
TGTGCCATCAGTGAAGGTGGGGGGTCTAATACCGGGGAGCTGTTTTTT,CAISEGGGSNTGELFF,.,TRBV10-3,.,TRBJ2-2
TGTGCCAGCAGTTCACTGGCCGGGACAGCGAGCTCCTACGAGCAGTACTTC,CASSSLAGTASSYEQYF,.,TRBV28,TRBD1,TRBJ2-7
TGTGCCATCAGTGCTAGCGGGGGGGCCCAAGAGACCCAGTACTTC,CAISASGGAQETQYF,.,TRBV10-3,TRBD2,TRBJ2-5
TGTGCCAGCAGCCCCGGTGAGGGTGGCAATCAGCCCCAGCATTTT,CASSPGEGGNQPQHF,.,TRBV7-9,.,TRBJ1-5
TGTGCCAGCAGCCCACGGGGCCTGAACACTGAAGCTTTCTTT,CASSPRGLNTEAFF,.,TRBV11-1,.,TRBJ1-1
TGTGCCATCAGGAGGGAGGTCAGGGGTGGCTACACCTTC,CAIRREVRGGYTF,.,TRBV2,.,TRBJ1-2
TGTGCCATCAGTGGGATAGTGAGTTACGGGTCCTACGAGCAGTACTTC,CAISGIVSYGSYEQYF,.,TRBV10-3,.,TRBJ2-7
TGTGCCAGCAGTGGGGGACTAGACTATGAGCAGTTCTTC,CASSGGLDYEQFF,.,TRBV2,TRBD2,TRBJ2-1
TGTGCCAGCAGACGGCCGGGACAGGGCCAATTAAGTCCCTACGAGCAGTACTTC,CASRRPGQGQLSPYEQYF,.,TRBV2,TRBD1,TRBJ2-7
TGTGCCAGCAGTGCCGGGACAGGGCTCACCGGGGAGCTGTTTTTT,CASSAGTGLTGELFF,once,TRBV27,TRBD1,TRBJ2-2
TGTGCCAGCAGGAACCCTGGGCAGATTCCTTACGAGCAGTACTTC,CASRNPGQIPYEQYF,.,TRBV6-1,.,TRBJ2-7
TGTGCCAGCAGCTTAGTGGGGGGCCGCTACGAGCAGTACTTC,CASSLVGGRYEQYF,.,TRBV13,.,TRBJ2-7
TGTGCCACCAGCAGAGCTATGGGGGGCTTATCCTCTGGGGCCAACGTCCTGACTTTC,CATSRAMGGLSSGANVLTF,.,TRBV15,.,TRBJ2-6
TGTGCCAGCAGCTTAGTCGCGGATACTCAAGAGACCCAGTACTTC,CASSLVADTQETQYF,.,TRBV7-3,.,TRBJ2-5
TGCGCCAGCAGCCCAGAGAGTGGACTAGCGGGGGACAGCACAGATACGCAGTATTTT,CASSPESGLAGDSTDTQYF,.,TRBV4-1,TRBD2,TRBJ2-3
TGTGCCAGCAGCTTAGGTCTAGCAATGGATACGCAGTATTTT,CASSLGLAMDTQYF,.,TRBV7-3,.,TRBJ2-3
TGTGCCAGCAGCTTTCCGAGGACTAGCGGGGGCACAGATACGCAGTATTTT,CASSFPRTSGGTDTQYF,.,TRBV7-9,TRBD2,TRBJ2-3
TGTGCCAGCAGTCGAAGACAGGGAGCTAATGAAAAACTGTTTTTT,CASSRRQGANEKLFF,.,TRBV2,TRBD1,TRBJ1-4
TGCGCCAGCAGCTCCCTCCAGGGGGAAGCTGGCTACACCTTC,CASSSLQGEAGYTF,.,TRBV5-1,TRBD1,TRBJ1-2
TGTGCCAGTAGTATCAGGGACACGGTTAGCAATCAGCCCCAGCATTTT,CASSIRDTVSNQPQHF,.,TRBV19,.,TRBJ1-5
TGTGCCAGCAGCTTAGAAGTGACCTTGAACACTGAAGCTTTCTTT,CASSLEVTLNTEAFF,.,TRBV7-2,.,TRBJ1-1
TGTGCCAGCAGCCTTCCCCGGACAGGCCCGAACACCGGGGAGCTGTTTTTT,CASSLPRTGPNTGELFF,.,TRBV5-4,TRBD1,TRBJ2-2
TGTGCCAGAGGGGGGATACAGGGGGTTCATGGCTACACCTTC,CARGGIQGVHGYTF,.,TRBV28,TRBD1,TRBJ1-2